This TCR beta chain emerged from a study of cytomegalovirus exposure and HLA in healthy donors. Study at large: Sequencing of some 200 million T cells in an earlier analysis found about 120 million unique TCR beta sequences.

This CDR3 comprises 16 residues. Germline V gene sequence: CDR1 LGHNA, CDR2 YNFKEQ. Trimming removed 0 bases at V and 8 bases at J, with 16 bases between. The primer mix had 60 Vbeta and 13 Jbeta primers. Some clones are missing from TCRdb's copy, which holds only in-frame ones; the method was immunoSEQ multiplex PCR. The sample holds fewer than 200,000 clones, about 82% seen once. This TCR was recovered from a female donor in good health and CMV-seronegative. Sequencing was done on a sample of PBMCs. The J gene is TRBJ2-2, the V gene TRBV4-2, with D maybe TRBD1 (6 bases). Written as DNA, the CDR3 is TGTGCCAGCAGCCAAGATAGGACCGCGAGGGGGGGGGAGCTGTTTTTT. It is translated as CASSQDRTARGGELFF.